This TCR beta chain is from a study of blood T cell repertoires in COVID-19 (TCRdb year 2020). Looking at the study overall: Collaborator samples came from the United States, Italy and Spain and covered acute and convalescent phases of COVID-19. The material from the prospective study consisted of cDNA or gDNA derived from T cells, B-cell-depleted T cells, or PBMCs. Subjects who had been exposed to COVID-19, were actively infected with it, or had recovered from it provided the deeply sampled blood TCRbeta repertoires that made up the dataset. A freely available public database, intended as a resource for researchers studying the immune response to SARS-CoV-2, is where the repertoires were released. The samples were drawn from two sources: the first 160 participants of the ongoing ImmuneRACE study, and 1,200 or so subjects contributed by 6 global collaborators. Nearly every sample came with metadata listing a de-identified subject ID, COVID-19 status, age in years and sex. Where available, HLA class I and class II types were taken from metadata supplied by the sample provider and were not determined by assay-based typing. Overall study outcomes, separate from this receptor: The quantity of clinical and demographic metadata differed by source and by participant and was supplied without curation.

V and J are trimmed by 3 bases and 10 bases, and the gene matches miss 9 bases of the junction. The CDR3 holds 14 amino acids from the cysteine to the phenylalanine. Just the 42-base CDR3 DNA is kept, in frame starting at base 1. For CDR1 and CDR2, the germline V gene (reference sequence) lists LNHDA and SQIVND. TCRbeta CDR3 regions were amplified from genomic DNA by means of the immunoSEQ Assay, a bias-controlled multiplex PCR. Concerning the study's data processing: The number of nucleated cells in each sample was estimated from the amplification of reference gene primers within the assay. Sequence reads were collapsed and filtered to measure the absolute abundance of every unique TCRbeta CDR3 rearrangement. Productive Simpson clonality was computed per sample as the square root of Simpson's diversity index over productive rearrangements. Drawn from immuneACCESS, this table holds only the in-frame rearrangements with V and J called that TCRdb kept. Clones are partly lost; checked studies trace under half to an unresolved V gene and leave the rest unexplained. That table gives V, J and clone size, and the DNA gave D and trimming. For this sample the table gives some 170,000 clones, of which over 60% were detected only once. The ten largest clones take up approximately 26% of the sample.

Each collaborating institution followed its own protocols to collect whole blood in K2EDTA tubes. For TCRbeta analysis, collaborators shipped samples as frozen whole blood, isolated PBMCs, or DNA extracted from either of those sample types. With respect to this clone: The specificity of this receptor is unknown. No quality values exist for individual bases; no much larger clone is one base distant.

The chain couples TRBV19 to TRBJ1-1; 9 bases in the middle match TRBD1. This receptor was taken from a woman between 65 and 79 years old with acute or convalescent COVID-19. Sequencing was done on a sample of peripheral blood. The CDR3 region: CASSMYGQGLGAFF. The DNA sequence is TGTGCCAGTAGTATGTATGGACAGGGGCTGGGAGCTTTCTTT. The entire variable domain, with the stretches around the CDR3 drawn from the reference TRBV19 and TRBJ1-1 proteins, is DGGITQSPKYLFRKEGQNVTLSCEQNLNHDAMYWYRQDPGQGLRLIYYSQIVNDFQKGDIAEGYSVSREKKESFPLTVTSAQKNPTAFYLCASSMYGQGLGAFFGQGTRLTVV.